Following are 5 T cell receptor beta chains from one sample sequenced in a study of T cell repertoires in cytomegalovirus infection. TCRdb reprocessed the reads via MiXCR and lists one record per CDR3 protein. The sample has more than 200,000 distinct CDR3 sequences, roughly 9% seen once. The sequenced material came from PBMCs. Receptor source: a human donor in good health (CMV status not recorded). Some clones in this sample may be carry-over from other donors' samples.

This clonotype was observed many times. The rearrangement joins TRBV7-2 to TRBJ1-6; the D is unclear. Germline V gene data show CDR1 as SGHTA and CDR2 as FQGNSA. V gave up 6 bases and J gave up 9 bases, with 12 bases separating them. The CDR3 runs 13 residues. CDR3 amino acids: CASSVGMGSPLHF. CDR3 sequence (DNA): TGTGCCAGCAGTGTGGGGATGGGTTCACCCCTCCACTTT.

In this sample, this clonotype turned up many times. This sequence joins TRBV7-8 and TRBJ1-1; 9 nucleotides align to TRBD1. CDR3 length: 14 amino acids. CDR1 and CDR2 from the germline V gene are SGHVS and FQNEAQ. V lost 6 bases, J lost 1 base, and 3 bases stayed unmatched. CDR3 nucleotide sequence: TGTGCCAGCAGGCAGGACAGGGGGAACACTGAAGCTTTCTTT. It specifies CASRQDRGNTEAFF. The full variable domain, rest sourced from reference TRBV7-8 and TRBJ1-1, is GAGVSQSPRYKVAKRGQDVALRCDPISGHVSLFWYQQALGQGPEFLTYFQNEAQLDKSGLPSDRFFAERPEGSVSTLKIQRTQQEDSAVYLCASRQDRGNTEAFFGQGTRLTVV.

The V call is TRBV15, the J call TRBJ2-1, with 10 bases lining up with TRBD2. Per germline, CDR1 LNHNV and CDR2 YYDKDF (reference sequence). Losses at the gene ends were 0 bases for V and 6 bases for J; bases not matched to a gene: 2. This CDR3 spans 15 amino acids. The CDR3 DNA is TGTGCCACCAGCAGAGACAGCGGGAGGGTCAATGAGCAGTTCTTC. Amino acid sequence: CATSRDSGRVNEQFF.

This clonotype was seen ten or more times. The CDR3 nucleotides are TGTGCCAGCAGCCCCCATCGGGCAGGGGAAAAGACCCAGTACTTC. Its protein product is CASSPHRAGEKTQYF. The J gene is TRBJ2-5, the V gene TRBV7-2, with a weak D call TRBD1 (6 bases). Germline V gene sequence: CDR1 SGHTA, CDR2 FQGNSA. V was trimmed by 5 bases and J by 6 bases, leaving 19 bases between them. The CDR3 runs 15 residues.

This clonotype was recorded many times. The chain employs TRBV12-3 or TRBV12-4 and TRBJ1-6; unclear D gene. CDR3 size: 15 residues. The V gene lost 6 bases and the J gene lost 5 bases, with 14 bases spanning the gap. DNA of the CDR3: TGTGCCAGCAGGGCTCTTGGACCGAATAATTCACCCCTCCACTTT. It codes for CASRALGPNNSPLHF.